This TCR beta chain originates from a study of T cells in tuberculosis. Findings and caveats of the study: A GMM-specific repertoire classifier reached 80% to 90% accuracy, AUROC approximately 0.93. Active tuberculosis alpha repertoires lay closer to GMM-specific TCRs than controls'.

Some clones are missing from TCRdb's copy, which holds only in-frame ones; the method was immunoSEQ multiplex PCR. The table has tens of thousands of clones, about 85% seen once; the top ten hold under 15%. This CDR3 has 15 amino acids. CDR1 SGDLS and CDR2 YYNGEE come from the germline V gene. V lost 6 bases, J lost 5 bases, and 9 bases stayed unmatched. Note on this clone: Its antigen remains unidentified.

Documented time point: new active TB diagnosis, blood taken before or within 7 days of starting treatment. Active tuberculosis patients were new diagnoses, HIV-seronegative, South African, and aged 18 years or older. The genes are TRBV9 and TRBJ2-3; TRBD2 matches at 10 bases. The sequenced sample was PBMCs, obtained at tuberculosis diagnosis. This sequence was found in an adult with tuberculosis. The CDR3 loop is CASTLSSGSVDTQYF. For the CDR3, the DNA is TGTGCCAGCACCTTATCTAGCGGGAGTGTAGATACGCAGTATTTT.